This is a list of T cell receptor beta chains from one sample in a study of blood T cell repertoires in COVID-19. Libraries were prepared by immunoSEQ multiplex PCR; TCRdb keeps only in-frame clonotypes and omits some of them. Of a few hundred thousand clones in the sample, almost 90% were seen once. Sequencing input: PBMCs or T cells enriched from blood (not recorded which). These TCRs come from a woman aged 18-30 years with acute COVID-19. The CDR3 runs from the conserved cysteine through the conserved F or W. D genes are given only for firm matches. Size is omitted from some rows. Given values are once, few, many or a class for expanded clones.

clone_size j_call d_call v_call cdr3_nt cdr3_aa
NA TRBJ1-5 NA TRBV10-2 TGCGCCAGCAGTGAGTCGATTAGAAATCAGCCCCAGCATTTT CASSESIRNQPQHF
NA TRBJ2-1 NA TRBV4-2 TGTGCCAGCAGCCAGGCAGACAAACTTGAGCAGTTCTTC CASSQADKLEQFF
NA TRBJ2-7 TRBD1 TRBV11-3 TGTGCCAGCAGCCCGGGACAGGGGGACAGCGAGCAGTACTTC CASSPGQGDSEQYF
NA TRBJ1-2 TRBD1 TRBV2 TGTGCCAGCAGTTCATTAAAAGACAGGGGCGGCTATGGCTACACCTTC CASSSLKDRGGYGYTF
NA TRBJ2-1 NA TRBV7-9 TGTGCCAGCAGCCTACAGGCCTACAATGAGCAGTTCTTC CASSLQAYNEQFF
NA TRBJ2-1 TRBD2 TRBV6-1 TGTGCCAGCAGTGAAGCGATACGGCGTAGCGGGGTTAACTTCAGCTCCTACAATGAGCAGTTCTTC CASSEAIRRSGVNFSSYNEQFF
NA TRBJ2-7 TRBD1 TRBV6-1 TGTGCCAGCAGTGACAGACAGGGGGCTGGGGAGCAGTACTTC CASSDRQGAGEQYF
NA TRBJ1-1 NA TRBV7-2 TGTGCCAGCAGCTTAGGTTTGGGACAAGGGGCTCTGGTCTTT CASSLGLGQGALVF
NA TRBJ1-1 NA TRBV5-1 TGCGCCAGCAGCTTGCAGCCTCGGAGAGACACTGAAGCTTTCTTT CASSLQPRRDTEAFF
NA TRBJ2-7 NA TRBV5-3 TGTGCCAGAAGCTTGGAATACTCTGCCTCCTACGAGCAGTACTTC CARSLEYSASYEQYF
NA TRBJ1-1 NA TRBV3-1/TRBV3-2 TGTGCCAGCAGCCCCTGGCAGACAGGAGAAACTGAAGCTTTCTTT CASSPWQTGETEAFF
NA TRBJ2-1 TRBD2 TRBV7-6 TGTGCCAGCAGCTCCCGAGAACCGACTAGCGGGAGGGCCAGGAATGAGCAGTTCTTC CASSSREPTSGRARNEQFF
NA TRBJ2-1 TRBD2 TRBV19 TGTGCCAGTCTAGGGGTAATAGCGGGAGCTGATGAGCAGTTCTTC CASLGVIAGADEQFF
NA TRBJ2-7 TRBD1 TRBV28 TGTGCCACCGGGACAGTTCTAAGCGAGCAGTACTTC CATGTVLSEQYF
NA TRBJ2-2 NA TRBV7-9 TGTGCCAGCAGCTCTAAAAACCCCGGGGAGCTGTTTTTT CASSSKNPGELFF
NA TRBJ2-3 NA TRBV18 TGTGCCAGCTCAGCTCCTAGGGGAGATACGCAGTATTTT CASSAPRGDTQYF
NA TRBJ1-5 TRBD1 TRBV4-3 TGCGCCAGCAGCCAGGACAGGGTGGAGCAGCCCCAGCATTTT CASSQDRVEQPQHF
NA TRBJ2-7 TRBD2 TRBV3-1/TRBV3-2 TGTGCCAGCAGCCAAACTAGCGGCTCCTACGAGCAGTACTTC CASSQTSGSYEQYF
NA TRBJ1-2 TRBD1 TRBV18 TGTGCCAGCTCACCAGACAGGGACGGCTACACCTTC CASSPDRDGYTF
NA TRBJ2-7 NA TRBV28 TGTGCCAGCAGTTTAGGCGGGAACGAGCAGTACTTC CASSLGGNEQYF
NA TRBJ2-7 TRBD2 TRBV7-8 TGTGCCAGCAGCTTGCTCGGGACTAGCGGGTATAACGAGCAGTACTTC CASSLLGTSGYNEQYF
NA TRBJ2-5 NA TRBV18 TGTGCCAGCTCACCCGGCCAGGGGGAGACCCAGTACTTC CASSPGQGETQYF
few TRBJ1-2 NA TRBV18 TGTGCCAGCTCTTCTAACAGGGATCGTGGCTACACCTTC CASSSNRDRGYTF
NA TRBJ2-1 TRBD2 TRBV5-1 TGCGCCAGCAGCTTGGTACCTAGCGGGGGAACCTACAATGAGCAGTTCTTC CASSLVPSGGTYNEQFF
NA TRBJ2-2 NA TRBV18 TGTGCCAGCTCACCACGGGGCTCTAACACCGGGGAGCTGTTTTTT CASSPRGSNTGELFF
NA TRBJ1-5 NA TRBV21-1 TGTGCCAGCAGCAAGATCCAGACGGGGAATCAGCCCCAGCATTTT CASSKIQTGNQPQHF
NA TRBJ1-1 TRBD1 TRBV4-1 TGCGCCAGCAGCCAGGGGGGTTACAGGGGGCGCGGAACTGAAGCTTTCTTT CASSQGGYRGRGTEAFF
NA TRBJ2-5 NA TRBV18 TGTGCCAGCTCACGCGGGGCAGAGACCCAGTACTTC CASSRGAETQYF
NA TRBJ1-4 TRBD1 TRBV30 TGTGCCTGGACCCGGGACAGGGGTGAAAAACTGTTTTTT CAWTRDRGEKLFF
NA TRBJ2-1 NA TRBV27 TGTGCCAGCAGTCCCTCAGGCCCATTAATCCCCACGAATGAGCAGTTCTTC CASSPSGPLIPTNEQFF
NA TRBJ1-6 NA TRBV2 TGTGCCAGCAGTGTCCGACTGGATAATTCACCCCTCCACTTT CASSVRLDNSPLHF
NA TRBJ1-5 TRBD1 TRBV28 TGTGCCAGCAGTCCAGGGACAGGGGTTGGACAGCCCCAGCATTTT CASSPGTGVGQPQHF
NA TRBJ2-1 NA TRBV28 TGTGCCAGCGACAACACAGGGTTCAATGAGCAGTTCTTC CASDNTGFNEQFF
NA TRBJ2-1 TRBD2 TRBV27 TGTGCCAGCAGGGTCGGTAGCGGGAGCTCCTACAATGAGCAGTTCTTC CASRVGSGSSYNEQFF
once TRBJ2-3 TRBD2 TRBV11-2 TGTGCCAGCAGCCCAGGTTATGGCGGGAGGGCCTCAGATACGCAGTATTTT CASSPGYGGRASDTQYF
NA TRBJ1-5 NA TRBV4-2 TGTGCCAGCAGCCCACAGGGTCAAGGTAATCAGCCCCAGCATTTT CASSPQGQGNQPQHF
once TRBJ2-5 NA TRBV25-1 TGTGCCAGCAGTGAAATTGGCGCGGGAACCCAAGAGACCCAGTACTTC CASSEIGAGTQETQYF